A selection of T cell receptor beta chains follows, all from one sample in a study of blood T cell repertoires in COVID-19. Sequencing used immunoSEQ multiplex PCR; TCRdb keeps in-frame clones, though not all of them. The sample contains more than 300,000 clones, roughly 90% of which appear only once. The sample consisted of PBMCs or T cells enriched from blood (not recorded which). The receptor source for this set is a woman in her twenties or thirties who had been exposed to COVID-19. CDR3s include the opening cysteine and the closing phenylalanine or tryptophan. D genes are given only for firm matches. Clone size is given for some rows only: seen once, a few or many times, or a class if the clone is expanded.

.	TRBV6-6	TRBJ1-1	.	TGTGCCAGCAGTTACAGACAGGACCTCATGAACACTGAAGCTTTCTTT	CASSYRQDLMNTEAFF
TRBD1	TRBV4-2	TRBJ2-7	.	TGTGCCAGCAGCCAAGATGGCCACAGGGGGTCCTACGAGCAGTACTTC	CASSQDGHRGSYEQYF
TRBD1	TRBV7-9	TRBJ1-1	.	TGTGCCAGCAGCCTCGCCGGGACAGGGGGGATTTTCATGAACACTGAAGCTTTCTTT	CASSLAGTGGIFMNTEAFF
.	TRBV4-2	TRBJ1-1	once	TGTGCCAGCAGCCAAGGTGGGGCTCCTGAAGCTTTCTTT	CASSQGGAPEAFF
.	TRBV2	TRBJ2-2	.	TGTGCCAGCAGTGAGGGCAGGGTCACCGGGGAGCTGTTTTTT	CASSEGRVTGELFF
.	TRBV27	TRBJ2-7	.	TGTGCCAGCAGTTCCCCGCGTCGCAAGTACGAGCAGTACTTC	CASSSPRRKYEQYF
TRBD2	TRBV7-9	TRBJ2-3	.	TGTGCCAGCAGACTTCCTTGGGAGGGCAGCCTCACAGATACGCAGTATTTT	CASRLPWEGSLTDTQYF
.	TRBV5-4	TRBJ2-1	.	TGTGCCAGCAGAAACAGGGAATACAGGAATGAGCAGTTCTTC	CASRNREYRNEQFF
TRBD1	TRBV4-1	TRBJ1-6	once	TGCGCCAGCAGCCAAGCCCGGGACAGGGGGCTTTTGGATAATTCACCCCTCCACTTT	CASSQARDRGLLDNSPLHF
TRBD1	TRBV7-9	TRBJ1-3	.	TGTGCCAGCAGCTTAGGGACAGGGGCTGGAAACACCATATATTTT	CASSLGTGAGNTIYF
TRBD1	TRBV6-5	TRBJ1-2	.	TGTGCCAGCAGTTACTCCGGACAGGGCGGCTATGGCTACACCTTC	CASSYSGQGGYGYTF
.	TRBV6-2/TRBV6-3	TRBJ2-7	once	TGTGCCAGCAGTCCCGTAACCGGGATATCCTACGAGCAGTACTTC	CASSPVTGISYEQYF
.	TRBV4-1	TRBJ1-1	.	TGCGCCAGCAGCCAATCGACAGGAGAGTACACTGAAGCTTTCTTT	CASSQSTGEYTEAFF
.	TRBV6-5	TRBJ1-2	.	TGTGCCAGCAGTTCCTATCAGGGGAGGGGAGGCTACACCTTC	CASSSYQGRGGYTF
TRBD2	TRBV18	TRBJ2-3	.	TGTGCCAGCTCACCGCCGGGACTAGCGGGGGGCTGGACAGATACGCAGTATTTT	CASSPPGLAGGWTDTQYF
.	TRBV10-3	TRBJ1-2	.	TGTGCCATCAGTGAGTCGGTCAATCGGGACTATGGCTACACCTTC	CAISESVNRDYGYTF
.	TRBV7-7	TRBJ1-1	.	TGTGCCAGCAGCTCGAGCGGACCGGGACACTCGAACACTGAAGCTTTCTTT	CASSSSGPGHSNTEAFF
.	TRBV12-3/TRBV12-4	TRBJ1-1	.	TGTGCCAGCAGTTTACAGGGGCACACTGAAGCTTTCTTT	CASSLQGHTEAFF
TRBD1	TRBV7-7	TRBJ1-5	.	TGTGCCAGCAGCTTAGACGGGACAGGCGACAATTATAGCAATCAGCCCCAGCATTTT	CASSLDGTGDNYSNQPQHF
.	TRBV18	TRBJ1-3	.	TGTGCCAGCTCACCAGTGGCGGGTTCGGGAAACACCATATATTTT	CASSPVAGSGNTIYF
.	TRBV29-1	TRBJ2-5	.	TGCAGCGTTGTATCCGAGACCCAGTACTTC	CSVVSETQYF
TRBD1	TRBV5-1	TRBJ1-1	.	TGCGCCAGCAGCTTGGTCCAGGGGGCTTCGGGAACTGAAGCTTTCTTT	CASSLVQGASGTEAFF
TRBD1	TRBV4-1	TRBJ1-3	once	TGCGCCAGCAGCCAAGATAGGGGACAGCTCAAAATCTCTGGAAACACCATATATTTT	CASSQDRGQLKISGNTIYF
TRBD2	TRBV4-1	TRBJ2-1	.	TGCGCCAGCAGCCGCTTTAGACTAGCGGGGGGACTTAGGGAGCAGTTCTTC	CASSRFRLAGGLREQFF
TRBD1	TRBV30	TRBJ2-3	.	TGTGCCTGGAGAGAGACAGGGCAAGATACGCAGTATTTT	CAWRETGQDTQYF
.	TRBV16	TRBJ2-1	.	TGTGCCAGCAGCCATTTCCCAGCGGCCAATGAGCAGTTCTTC	CASSHFPAANEQFF
.	TRBV24-1	TRBJ2-1	.	TGTGCCACCAGTGCCGCTAATTACAATGAGCAGTTCTTC	CATSAANYNEQFF
TRBD1	TRBV18	TRBJ1-5	.	TGTGCCAGCTCACCAATCGGCAGGGGGTCTCATTCGGGCAATCAGCCCCAGCATTTT	CASSPIGRGSHSGNQPQHF
TRBD2	TRBV19	TRBJ2-2	.	TGTGCCAGCACTAGCGATGGTTTGAACACCGGGGAGCTGTTTTTT	CASTSDGLNTGELFF
.	TRBV5-1	TRBJ1-2	once	TGCGCCAGCCGCCCGGACATGAACTATGGCTACACCTTC	CASRPDMNYGYTF
.	TRBV6-5	TRBJ1-5	.	TGTGCCAGCGGACAGAGCAATCAGCCCCAGCATTTT	CASGQSNQPQHF
.	TRBV5-6	TRBJ1-5	.	TGTGCCAGCAGCTTGGCCCGGGTCCGGCAGCCCCAGCATTTT	CASSLARVRQPQHF
.	TRBV11-1	TRBJ1-3	few	TGTGCCAGCAGCTTCGTACAGCGGCCTACTGGAAACACCATATATTTT	CASSFVQRPTGNTIYF
TRBD2	TRBV7-9	TRBJ2-1	.	TGTGCCAGCAGCCTACTAGCGGGGCCGAAGTACAATGAGCAGTTCTTC	CASSLLAGPKYNEQFF
.	TRBV19	TRBJ1-2	.	TGTGCCAGTAGCCCCCAGGCGCTAACTAACTATGGCTACACCTTC	CASSPQALTNYGYTF
TRBD1	TRBV27	TRBJ1-2	.	TGTGCCAGCACCAAATGGGGCACCGGGACAGATGGCTACACCTTC	CASTKWGTGTDGYTF
.	TRBV6-5	TRBJ1-2	.	TGTGCCAGCAGGGCCACAGGTTCTTGGGGCTACACCTTC	CASRATGSWGYTF
TRBD1	TRBV10-3	TRBJ1-2	once	TGTGCCATCAGTGAGACCCCGACAGGGTCCCCCTATGGCTACACCTTC	CAISETPTGSPYGYTF
.	TRBV7-2	TRBJ1-3	.	TGTGCCAGCAGCCTGTCCGCGGTGGCGGGAACAGGAAACACCATATATTTT	CASSLSAVAGTGNTIYF
.	TRBV29-1	TRBJ2-5	.	TGCAGCGTCAGGCCCACCCAAGAGACCCAGTACTTC	CSVRPTQETQYF
TRBD1	TRBV6-5	TRBJ1-2	once	TGTGCCAGCACGCGAGCAGGGGGCTATGGCTACACCTTC	CASTRAGGYGYTF
TRBD1	TRBV5-1	TRBJ1-2	few	TGCGCCAGCCGACAGGGGAAGGACTATGGCTACACCTTC	CASRQGKDYGYTF
TRBD1	TRBV27	TRBJ2-1	.	TGTGCCAGCACCAGGACAGGGAGCTCCTACAATGAGCAGTTCTTC	CASTRTGSSYNEQFF
TRBD1	TRBV18	TRBJ2-4	.	TGTGCCAGCTCACCACAGGGACAGGGACTAGCCAAAAACATTCAGTACTTC	CASSPQGQGLAKNIQYF
TRBD2	TRBV7-2	TRBJ2-1	.	TGTGCCAGCAGCTTTAGCGGGGGTAACAATGAGCAGTTCTTC	CASSFSGGNNEQFF